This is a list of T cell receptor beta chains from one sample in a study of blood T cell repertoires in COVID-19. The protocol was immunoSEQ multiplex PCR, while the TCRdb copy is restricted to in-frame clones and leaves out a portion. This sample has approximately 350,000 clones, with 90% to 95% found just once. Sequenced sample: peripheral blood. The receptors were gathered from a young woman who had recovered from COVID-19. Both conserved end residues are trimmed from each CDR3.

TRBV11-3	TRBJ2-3	ASSPMTGGRTDTQY
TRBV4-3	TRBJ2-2	ASSQDDRVYTGELF
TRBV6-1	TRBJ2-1	ASSEQRMTSGNEQF
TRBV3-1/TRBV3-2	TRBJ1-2	ASSQGFRGDGYT
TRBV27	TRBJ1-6	ASSSNQGYDSPLH
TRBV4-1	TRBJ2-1	ASSPTGVGGYNEQF
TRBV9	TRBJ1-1	ASSTRSVAGNTEAF
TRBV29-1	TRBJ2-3	SVGLRGQDTQY
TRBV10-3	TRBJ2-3	AISESRTSGNTDTQY
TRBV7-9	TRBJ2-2	ASSFSGSFNTGELF
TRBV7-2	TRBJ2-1	ASSWDRTSYNEQF
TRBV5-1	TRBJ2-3	ATRRGSVTDTQY
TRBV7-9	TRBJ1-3	ASSLRWNTIY
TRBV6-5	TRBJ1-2	ASSLDRGGGYT
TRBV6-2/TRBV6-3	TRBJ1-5	ASSPDRNQPQH
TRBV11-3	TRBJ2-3	ATGTGASTDTQY
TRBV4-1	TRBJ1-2	ASSQVRTEVYGYT
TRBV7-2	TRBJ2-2	ARGLAGDMGTGELF
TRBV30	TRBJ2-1	AWTGVSYNEQF
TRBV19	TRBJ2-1	ASSGEGEEFNEQF
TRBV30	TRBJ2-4	AWSARIGGRTKNIQY
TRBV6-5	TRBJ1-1	ASSRDGEAF
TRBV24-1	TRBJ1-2	ATSESGLGGSYGYT
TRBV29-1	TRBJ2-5	SVESGRVYFGETQY
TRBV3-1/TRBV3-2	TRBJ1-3	ASSHDRVYSGNTIY
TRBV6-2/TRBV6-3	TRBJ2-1	ASSYRDIYDEQF
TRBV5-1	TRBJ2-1	ASSVFRGNEQF
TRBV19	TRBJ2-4	ASSPMGAAKNIQY
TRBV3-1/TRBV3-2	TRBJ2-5	ASSQNRGETQY
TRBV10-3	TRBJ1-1	AISRDRGRTEAF
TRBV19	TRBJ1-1	ASSIAMGRLSMNTEAF